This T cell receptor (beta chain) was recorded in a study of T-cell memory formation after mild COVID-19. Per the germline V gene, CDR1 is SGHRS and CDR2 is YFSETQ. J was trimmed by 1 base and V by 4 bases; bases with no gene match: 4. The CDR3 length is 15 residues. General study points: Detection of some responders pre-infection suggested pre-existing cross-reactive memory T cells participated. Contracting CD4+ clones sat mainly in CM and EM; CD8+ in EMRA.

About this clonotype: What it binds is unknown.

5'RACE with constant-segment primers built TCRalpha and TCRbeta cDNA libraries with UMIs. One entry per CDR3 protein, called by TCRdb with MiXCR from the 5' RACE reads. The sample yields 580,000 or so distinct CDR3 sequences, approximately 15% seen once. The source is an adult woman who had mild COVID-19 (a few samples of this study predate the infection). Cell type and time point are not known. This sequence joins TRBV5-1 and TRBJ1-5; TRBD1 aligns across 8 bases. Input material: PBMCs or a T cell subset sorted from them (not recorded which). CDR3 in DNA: TGCGCCAGCAGCCGGGGACAGGCGAGCAATCAGCCCCAGCATTTT. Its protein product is CASSRGQASNQPQHF. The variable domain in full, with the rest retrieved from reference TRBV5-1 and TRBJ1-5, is KAGVTQTPRYLIKTRGQQVTLSCSPISGHRSVSWYQQTPGQGLQFLFEYFSETQRNKGNFPGRFSGRQFSNSRSEMNVSTLELGDSALYLCASSRGQASNQPQHFGDGTRLSIL.